This T cell receptor (beta chain) was sequenced during a study of T cells in Graves' hyperthyroidism and ophthalmopathy. The CDR3 totals 15 residues. Amplification targeted TCR beta CDR3 regions from RNA transcripts. In the first-round RT-PCR of the TCR CDR3, the HTBI primer set was used. TCRdb used MiXCR to reprocess the multiplex PCR reads, holding one entry per CDR3 protein. The sample has hundreds of thousands of distinct CDR3 sequences; about a third are singletons. Patients having uncontrolled infection, another autoimmune disease, pregnancy or lactation were not included. Thyroid ultrasound and orbital computed tomography, with clinical symptoms and serum thyroxine and TRAb, informed diagnoses. Fresh peripheral blood, approximately 9.6 ml, yielded the PBMCs. With regard to this clonotype: A junction end diverges from the germline sequence, so it may reflect a read error.

Sequenced input: blood. The rearrangement joins TRBV12-3 or TRBV12-4 to TRBJ1-2; 8 bases are a match to TRBD1. The TCR was taken from a woman aged 35 to 49 with Graves' hyperthyroidism. The CDR3 loop reads CASRLDQGAVYGYTF. CDR3 sequence (DNA): TGTGCCAGCCGTTTAGATCAGGGGGCGGTCTATGGCTACACCTTC.